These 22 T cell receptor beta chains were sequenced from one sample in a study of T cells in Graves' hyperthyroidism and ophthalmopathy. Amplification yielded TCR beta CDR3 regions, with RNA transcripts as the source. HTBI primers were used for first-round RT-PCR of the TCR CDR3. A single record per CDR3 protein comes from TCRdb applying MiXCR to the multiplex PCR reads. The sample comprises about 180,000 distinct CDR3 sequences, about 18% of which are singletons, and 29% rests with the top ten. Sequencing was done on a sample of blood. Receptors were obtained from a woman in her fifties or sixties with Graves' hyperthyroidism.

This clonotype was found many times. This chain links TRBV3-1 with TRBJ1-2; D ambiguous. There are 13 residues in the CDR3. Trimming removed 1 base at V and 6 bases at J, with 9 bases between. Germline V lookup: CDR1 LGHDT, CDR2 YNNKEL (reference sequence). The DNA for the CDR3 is TGTGCCAGCAGCCAAGTAGATGTCGATGGCTACACCTTC. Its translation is CASSQVDVDGYTF.

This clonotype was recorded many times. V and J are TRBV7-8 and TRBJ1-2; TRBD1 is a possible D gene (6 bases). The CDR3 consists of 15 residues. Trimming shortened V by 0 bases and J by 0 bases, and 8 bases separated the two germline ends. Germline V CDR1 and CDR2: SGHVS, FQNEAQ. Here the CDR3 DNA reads TGTGCCAGCAGCTTAGCCAGGGGCTCTAACTATGGCTACACCTTC. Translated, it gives CASSLARGSNYGYTF. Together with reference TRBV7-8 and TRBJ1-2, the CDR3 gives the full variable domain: GAGVSQSPRYKVAKRGQDVALRCDPISGHVSLFWYQQALGQGPEFLTYFQNEAQLDKSGLPSDRFFAERPEGSVSTLKIQRTQQEDSAVYLCASSLARGSNYGYTFGSGTRLTVV.

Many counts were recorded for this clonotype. The CDR3 is CSGRTGGLNEKLFF. The CDR3, as DNA: TGCAGCGGAAGGACAGGGGGGCTTAATGAAAAACTGTTTTTT. The chain carries TRBV29-1 and TRBJ1-4; TRBD1 aligns across 10 bases. CDR1 and CDR2 (germline): SQVTM, ANQGSEA. The CDR3 runs 14 residues. V was pared by 7 bases and J by 4 bases, with 6 bases of the junction left unmatched.

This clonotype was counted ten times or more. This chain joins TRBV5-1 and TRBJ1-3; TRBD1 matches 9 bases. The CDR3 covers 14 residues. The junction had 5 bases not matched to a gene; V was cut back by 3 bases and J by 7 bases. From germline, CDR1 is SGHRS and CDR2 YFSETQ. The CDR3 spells CASSSGDRANTIYF. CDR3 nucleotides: TGCGCCAGCAGCTCCGGGGACAGGGCCAACACCATATATTTT.

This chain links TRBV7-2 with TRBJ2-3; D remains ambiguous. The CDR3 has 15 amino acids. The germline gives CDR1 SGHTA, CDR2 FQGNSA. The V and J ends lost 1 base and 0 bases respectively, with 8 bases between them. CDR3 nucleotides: TGTGCCAGCAGCTTAGTGGTCAGGAGCACAGATACGCAGTATTTT. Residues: CASSLVVRSTDTQYF. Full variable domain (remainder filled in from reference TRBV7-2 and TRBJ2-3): GAGVSQSPSNKVTEKGKDVELRCDPISGHTALYWYRQSLGQGLEFLIYFQGNSAPDKSGLPSDRFSAERTGGSVSTLTIQRTQQEDSAVYLCASSLVVRSTDTQYFGPGTRLTVL.

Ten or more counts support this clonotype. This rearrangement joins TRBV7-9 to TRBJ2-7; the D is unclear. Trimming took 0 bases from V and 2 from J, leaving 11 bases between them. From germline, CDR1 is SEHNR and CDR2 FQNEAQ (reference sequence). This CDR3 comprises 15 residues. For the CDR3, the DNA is TGTGCCAGCAGCTTAGCTGGGGAACTAACCTACGAGCAGTACTTC. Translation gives CASSLAGELTYEQYF.

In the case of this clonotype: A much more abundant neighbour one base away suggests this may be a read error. The CDR3 DNA follows: TGTGCCAGCAGTTTCGGGCTAGCGGGGGCCACAGATGCGCAGTATTTT. Residues: CASSFGLAGATDAQYF. The V call is TRBV12-3 or TRBV12-4, the J call TRBJ2-3, with 10 bases matching TRBD2. The CDR3 runs 16 residues.

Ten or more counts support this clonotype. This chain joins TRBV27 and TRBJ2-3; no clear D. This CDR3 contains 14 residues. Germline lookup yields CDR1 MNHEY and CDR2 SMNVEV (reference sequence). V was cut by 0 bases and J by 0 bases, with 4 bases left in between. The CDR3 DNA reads TGTGCCAGCAGTTTATCCCTAAGCACAGATACGCAGTATTTT. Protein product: CASSLSLSTDTQYF.

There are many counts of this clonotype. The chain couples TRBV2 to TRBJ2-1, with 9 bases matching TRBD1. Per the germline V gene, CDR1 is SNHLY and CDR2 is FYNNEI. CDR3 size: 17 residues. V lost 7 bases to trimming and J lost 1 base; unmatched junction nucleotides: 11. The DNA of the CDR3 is TGTGCCAGCATCTTACCGGGACAGGGTACATCCTACAATGAGCAGTTCTTC. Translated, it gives CASILPGQGTSYNEQFF.

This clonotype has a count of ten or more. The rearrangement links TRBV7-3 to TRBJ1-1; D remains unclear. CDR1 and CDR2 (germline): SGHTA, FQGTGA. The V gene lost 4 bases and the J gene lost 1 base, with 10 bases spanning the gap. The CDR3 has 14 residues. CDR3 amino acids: CASSSAGWNTEAFF. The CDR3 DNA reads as TGTGCCAGCAGCTCCGCTGGGTGGAACACTGAAGCTTTCTTT.

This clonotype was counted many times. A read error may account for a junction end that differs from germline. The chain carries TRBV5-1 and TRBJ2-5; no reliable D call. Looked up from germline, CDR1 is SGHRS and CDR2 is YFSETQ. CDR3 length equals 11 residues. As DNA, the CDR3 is TGTGCCAGCAGTCAACAAGAGACCCAGTACTTC. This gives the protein CASSQQETQYF.

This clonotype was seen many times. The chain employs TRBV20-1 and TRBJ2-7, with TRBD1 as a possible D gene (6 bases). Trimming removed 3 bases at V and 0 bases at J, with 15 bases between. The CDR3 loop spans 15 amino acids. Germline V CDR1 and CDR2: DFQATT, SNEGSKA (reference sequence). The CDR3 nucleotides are TGCAGTGCTAGTGGGGGCTCACTTCTCTCCTACGAGCAGTACTTC. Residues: CSASGGSLLSYEQYF.

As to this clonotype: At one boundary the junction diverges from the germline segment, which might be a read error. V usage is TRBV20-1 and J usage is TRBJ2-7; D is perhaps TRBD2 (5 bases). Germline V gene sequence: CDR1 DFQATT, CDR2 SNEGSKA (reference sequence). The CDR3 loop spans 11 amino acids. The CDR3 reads CSAMSFGEQHF. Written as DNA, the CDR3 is TGCAGTGCTATGAGCTTTGGGGAGCAGCACTTC.

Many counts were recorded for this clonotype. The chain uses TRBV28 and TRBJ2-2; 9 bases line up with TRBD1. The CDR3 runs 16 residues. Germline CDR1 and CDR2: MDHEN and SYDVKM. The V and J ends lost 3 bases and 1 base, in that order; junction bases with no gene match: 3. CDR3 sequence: CASSFPGQGNTGELFF. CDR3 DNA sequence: TGTGCCAGCAGTTTTCCGGGACAGGGGAACACCGGGGAGCTGTTTTTT.

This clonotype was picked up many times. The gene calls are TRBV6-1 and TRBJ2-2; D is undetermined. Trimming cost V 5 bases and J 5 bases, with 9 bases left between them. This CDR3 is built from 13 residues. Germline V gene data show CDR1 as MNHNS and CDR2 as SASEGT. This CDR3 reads CASSSIRTGELFF. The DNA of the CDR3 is TGTGCCAGCAGTTCAATAAGGACCGGGGAGCTGTTTTTT.

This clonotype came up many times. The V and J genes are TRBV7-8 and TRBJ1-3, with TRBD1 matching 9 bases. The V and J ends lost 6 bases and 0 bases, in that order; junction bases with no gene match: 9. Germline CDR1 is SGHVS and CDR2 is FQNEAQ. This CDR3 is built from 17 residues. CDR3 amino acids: CASRNSGQGPSGNTIYF. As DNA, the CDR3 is TGTGCCAGCAGGAACTCGGGACAGGGACCCTCTGGAAACACCATATATTTT. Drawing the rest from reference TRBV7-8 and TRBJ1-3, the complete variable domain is GAGVSQSPRYKVAKRGQDVALRCDPISGHVSLFWYQQALGQGPEFLTYFQNEAQLDKSGLPSDRFFAERPEGSVSTLKIQRTQQEDSAVYLCASRNSGQGPSGNTIYFGEGSWLTVV.

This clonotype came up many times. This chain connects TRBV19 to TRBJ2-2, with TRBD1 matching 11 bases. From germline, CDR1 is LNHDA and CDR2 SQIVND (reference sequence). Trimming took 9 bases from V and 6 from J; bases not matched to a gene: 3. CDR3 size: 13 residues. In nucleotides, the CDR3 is TGTGCCAGCGGACAGGGGGCGGCCGGGGAGCTGTTTTTT. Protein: CASGQGAAGELFF.

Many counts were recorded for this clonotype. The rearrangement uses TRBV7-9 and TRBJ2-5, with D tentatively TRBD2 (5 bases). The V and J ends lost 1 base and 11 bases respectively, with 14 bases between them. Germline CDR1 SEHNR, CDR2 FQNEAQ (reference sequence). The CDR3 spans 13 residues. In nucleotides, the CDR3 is TGTGCCAGCAGCTTAGGGAACCCCGGGGTTCAGTACTTC. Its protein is CASSLGNPGVQYF.

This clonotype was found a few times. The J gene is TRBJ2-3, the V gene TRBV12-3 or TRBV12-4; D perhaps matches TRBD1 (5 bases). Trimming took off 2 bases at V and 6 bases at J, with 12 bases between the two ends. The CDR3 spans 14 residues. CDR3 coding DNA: TGTGCCAGCAGTTTACCCATATCAGGGGATACGCAGTATTTT. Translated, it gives CASSLPISGDTQYF.

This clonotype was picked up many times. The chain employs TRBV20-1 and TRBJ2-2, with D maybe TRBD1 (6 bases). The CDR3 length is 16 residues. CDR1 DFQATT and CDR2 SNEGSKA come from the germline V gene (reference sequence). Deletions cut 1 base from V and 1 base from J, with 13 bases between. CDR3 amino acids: CSARGPVQGNTGELFF. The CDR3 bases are TGCAGTGCTAGAGGCCCCGTACAGGGGAACACCGGGGAGCTGTTTTTT.

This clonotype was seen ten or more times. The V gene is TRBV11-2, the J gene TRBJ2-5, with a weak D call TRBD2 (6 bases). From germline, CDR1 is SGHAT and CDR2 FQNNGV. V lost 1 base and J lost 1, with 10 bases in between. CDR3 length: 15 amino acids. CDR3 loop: CASSLGRGPQETQYF. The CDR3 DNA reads TGTGCCAGCAGCTTAGGGCGGGGACCCCAAGAGACCCAGTACTTC.

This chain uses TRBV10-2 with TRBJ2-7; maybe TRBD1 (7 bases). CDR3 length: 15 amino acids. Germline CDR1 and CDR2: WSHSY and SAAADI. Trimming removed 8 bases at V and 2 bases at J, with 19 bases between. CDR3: CASQGGKKEPYEQYF. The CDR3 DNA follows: TGCGCCAGCCAGGGGGGAAAAAAGGAGCCCTACGAGCAGTACTTC.